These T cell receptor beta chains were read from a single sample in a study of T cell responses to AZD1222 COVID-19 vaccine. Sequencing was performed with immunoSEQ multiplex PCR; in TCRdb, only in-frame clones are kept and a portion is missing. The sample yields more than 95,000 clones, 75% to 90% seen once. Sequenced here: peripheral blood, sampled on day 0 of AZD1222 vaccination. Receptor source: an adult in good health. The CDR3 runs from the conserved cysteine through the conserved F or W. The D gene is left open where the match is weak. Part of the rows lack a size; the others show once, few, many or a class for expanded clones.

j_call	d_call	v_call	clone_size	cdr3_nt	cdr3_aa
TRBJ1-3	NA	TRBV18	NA	TGTGCCAGCTCACCACAAAACGGAAACACCATATATTTT	CASSPQNGNTIYF
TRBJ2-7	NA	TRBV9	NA	TGTGCCAGCAGCGTAAGTCTAGGGTCCTACGAGCAGTACTTC	CASSVSLGSYEQYF
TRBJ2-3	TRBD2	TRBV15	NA	TGTGCCACCAGTAGGGGAGGGCCGACGGATACGCAGTATTTT	CATSRGGPTDTQYF
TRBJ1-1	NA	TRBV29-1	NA	TGCAGCGTTGTGGCAGGGCCTGAAGCTTTCTTT	CSVVAGPEAFF
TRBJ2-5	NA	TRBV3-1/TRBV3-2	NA	TGTGCCAGCAGCCCCGACAGGAACCAAGAGACCCAGTACTTC	CASSPDRNQETQYF
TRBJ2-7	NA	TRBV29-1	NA	TGCAGCGTCAGGGGGGTGACCTCCTACGAGCAGTACTTC	CSVRGVTSYEQYF
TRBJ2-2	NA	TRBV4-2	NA	TGTGCCAGCAGCCACCAGGGTGTAAACACCGGGGAGCTGTTTTTT	CASSHQGVNTGELFF
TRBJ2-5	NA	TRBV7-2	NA	TGTGCCAGCAGCTTTCGTGCAGAGACCCAGTACTTC	CASSFRAETQYF
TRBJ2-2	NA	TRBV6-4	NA	TGTGCCAGCAGTGAAAGTGGGACCGGGGAGCTGTTTTTT	CASSESGTGELFF
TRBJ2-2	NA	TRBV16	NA	TGTGCCAGCAGCCAATCGCAGGGGCACACCGGGGAGCTGTTTTTT	CASSQSQGHTGELFF
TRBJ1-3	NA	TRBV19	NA	TGTGCCAGTAGTATTGGCGGTGGAAACACCATATATTTT	CASSIGGGNTIYF
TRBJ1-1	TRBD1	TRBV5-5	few	TGTGCCAGCAGCCTGACAGGGGCGATCATGAACACTGAAGCTTTCTTT	CASSLTGAIMNTEAFF
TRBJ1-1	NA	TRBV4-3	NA	TGCGCCAGCAGCAAGGGAGGGTTTAACACTGAAGCTTTCTTT	CASSKGGFNTEAFF
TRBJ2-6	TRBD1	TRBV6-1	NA	TGTGCCAGCAGTGCCCACAGGGGCGCTGGGGCCAACGTCCTGACTTTC	CASSAHRGAGANVLTF
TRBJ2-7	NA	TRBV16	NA	TGTGCCAGCAGCCAATCTGGGTACGAGCAGTACTTC	CASSQSGYEQYF
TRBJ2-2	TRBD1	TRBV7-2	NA	TGTGCCAGCAGCTTCATGTGGACAGGTCGCACCGGGGAGCTGTTTTTT	CASSFMWTGRTGELFF
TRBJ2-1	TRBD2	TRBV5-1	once	TGCGCCAGCAGCGCCCGTCTAGCGGGAGGGCCCTATGAGCAGTTCTTC	CASSARLAGGPYEQFF
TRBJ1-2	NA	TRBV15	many	TGTGCCACCAGCACCAGGGCCAACTATGGCTACACCTTC	CATSTRANYGYTF
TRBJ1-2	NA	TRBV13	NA	TGTGCCAGCAGCTTAGCCGTTGGAGGCTACACCTTC	CASSLAVGGYTF
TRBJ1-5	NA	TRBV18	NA	TGTGCCAGCTCACCACCCGCCTATAGCAATCAGCCCCAGCATTTT	CASSPPAYSNQPQHF
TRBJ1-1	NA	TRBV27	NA	TGTGCCAGCAGTTGGGGGGCGGGCAGGTTGGGAACTGAAGCTTTCTTT	CASSWGAGRLGTEAFF
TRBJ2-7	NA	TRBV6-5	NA	TGTGCCAGCAGTTTTGACTTCTACGAGCAGTACTTC	CASSFDFYEQYF
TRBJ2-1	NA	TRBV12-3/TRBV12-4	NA	TGTGCCAGCAACACTGACCCCTACAATGAGCAGTTCTTC	CASNTDPYNEQFF
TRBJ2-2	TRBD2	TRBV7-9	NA	TGTGCCAGCAGCTTGGGACTAGCGGGTCCTGCCGGGGAGCTGTTTTTT	CASSLGLAGPAGELFF
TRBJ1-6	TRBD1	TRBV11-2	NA	TGTGCCAGCAGCTACAGACAGGGCGACTCACCCCTCCACTTT	CASSYRQGDSPLHF
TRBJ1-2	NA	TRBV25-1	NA	TGTGCCAGCAGTGCCGAATGGACCTATGGCTACACCTTC	CASSAEWTYGYTF
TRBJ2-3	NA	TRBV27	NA	TGTGCCAGCAGTCCCAGGCCGGACGGGTTGGATACGCAGTATTTT	CASSPRPDGLDTQYF
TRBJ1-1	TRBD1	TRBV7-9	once	TGTGCCAGCAAGACCTGGACAGGAGGCACTGAAGCTTTCTTT	CASKTWTGGTEAFF
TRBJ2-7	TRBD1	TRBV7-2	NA	TGTGCCAGCAGTAGAACTTCCGGGACAGGGTCCCACGAGCAGTACTTC	CASSRTSGTGSHEQYF
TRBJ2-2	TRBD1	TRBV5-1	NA	TGCGCCAGCAGTGATGACAGGGCCCCCGGGGAGCTGTTTTTT	CASSDDRAPGELFF
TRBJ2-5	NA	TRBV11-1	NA	TGTGCCAGCAGGCTCAGGGCAGGGTTACAAGAGACCCAGTACTTC	CASRLRAGLQETQYF
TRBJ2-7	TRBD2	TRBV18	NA	TGTGCCAGCTCACCGCGACTAGCGGGAGCTCGAGAGCAGTACTTC	CASSPRLAGAREQYF
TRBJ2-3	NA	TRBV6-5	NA	TGTGCCAGCAGTTACTCGGGGGAGAGCACAGATACGCAGTATTTT	CASSYSGESTDTQYF
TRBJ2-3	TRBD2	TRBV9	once	TGTGCCAGCAGCGTATCCGGGACTAGCGGGGCAGATACGCAGTATTTT	CASSVSGTSGADTQYF
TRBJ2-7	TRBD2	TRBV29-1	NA	TGCAGCGTTGAGGGGAGGGCTACCTTCGGCACCTACGAGCAGTACTTC	CSVEGRATFGTYEQYF
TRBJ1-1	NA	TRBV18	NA	TGTGCCAGCTCACCCTCAGGGATATTGAACACTGAAGCTTTCTTT	CASSPSGILNTEAFF
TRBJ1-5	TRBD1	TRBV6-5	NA	TGTGCCAGCAGTTCAACGGACAGGGGCGGCAATCAGCCCCAGCATTTT	CASSSTDRGGNQPQHF
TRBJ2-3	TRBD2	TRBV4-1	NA	TGCGCCAGCAGCCCGACCGGGGCTAGCGGGAGGAGACGAGGAGATACGCAGTATTTT	CASSPTGASGRRRGDTQYF
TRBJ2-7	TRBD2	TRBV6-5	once	TGTGCCAGCAACCCGGGACTAGCGGGTTACGAGCAGTACTTC	CASNPGLAGYEQYF
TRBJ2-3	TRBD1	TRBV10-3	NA	TGTGCCATCCCCGGGACAGGGGGTACAGATACGCAGTATTTT	CAIPGTGGTDTQYF
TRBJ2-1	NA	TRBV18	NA	TGTGCCAGCTCACCACCGTCAGGGGATAATGAGCAGTTCTTC	CASSPPSGDNEQFF
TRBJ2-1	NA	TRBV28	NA	TGTGCCAGCAGGGAGACAGTTTTCTACAATGAGCAGTTCTTC	CASRETVFYNEQFF
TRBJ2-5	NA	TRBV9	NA	TGTGCCAGCAGCGCCTATTTGGGGTACCAAGAGACCCAGTACTTC	CASSAYLGYQETQYF
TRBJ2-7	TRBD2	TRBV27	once	TGTGCCAGCAGTTTATTTTCTCATTCCGGACTAGCGGGGGGGAATTCCTACGAGCAGTACTTC	CASSLFSHSGLAGGNSYEQYF
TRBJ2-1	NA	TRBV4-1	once	TGCGCCAGCAGCCACCCACCGGGCGCCTACAATGAGCAGTTCTTC	CASSHPPGAYNEQFF
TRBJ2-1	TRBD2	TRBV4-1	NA	TGCGCCAGCAGGCCGGGACTAGCGGGAGGGAGGAATGAGCAGTTCTTC	CASRPGLAGGRNEQFF
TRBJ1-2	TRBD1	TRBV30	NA	TGTGCCTGGAGGACCTTTGAGGGACAGGGATCCTACACCTTC	CAWRTFEGQGSYTF
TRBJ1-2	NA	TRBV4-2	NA	TGTGCCAGCAGCCAAGACGCTGTAACAGGAAACTATGGCTACACCTTC	CASSQDAVTGNYGYTF
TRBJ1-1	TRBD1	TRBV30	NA	TGTGCCTGGAGTGTACTGCCGCCGGGACAGGGGGCGCGGGGCACTGAAGCTTTCTTT	CAWSVLPPGQGARGTEAFF
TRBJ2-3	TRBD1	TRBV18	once	TGTGCCAGCTCACCAGCCCAGGGGGTCACAGATACGCAGTATTTT	CASSPAQGVTDTQYF
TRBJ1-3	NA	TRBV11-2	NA	TGTGCCAGCAGCGGGGCCCGAGGAAGGGGAAACACCATATATTTT	CASSGARGRGNTIYF
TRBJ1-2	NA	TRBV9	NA	TGTGCCAGCAGCGCACAGGGTCCCGATGGCTACACCTTC	CASSAQGPDGYTF
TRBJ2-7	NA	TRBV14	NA	TGTGCCAGCAGCCCCTACGGGTACGAGCAGTACTTC	CASSPYGYEQYF
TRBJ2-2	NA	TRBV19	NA	TGTGCCAGTAGTATCGGAGGGGGGAGTAACACCGGGGAGCTGTTTTTT	CASSIGGGSNTGELFF
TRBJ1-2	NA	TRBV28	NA	TGTGCCAGCAGTTTAACGGGGCCTATCTATGGCTACACCTTC	CASSLTGPIYGYTF
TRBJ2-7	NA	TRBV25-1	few	TGTGCCAGCAGTGTTAATACAGGGATCCCCTACGAGCAGTACTTC	CASSVNTGIPYEQYF
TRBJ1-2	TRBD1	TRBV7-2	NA	TGTGCCAGCAGCTCACAACAGGGGTTGTTTCGGGATGGCTACACCTTC	CASSSQQGLFRDGYTF
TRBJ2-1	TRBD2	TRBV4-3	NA	TGCGCCAGCAGCCAAGAACTAGCGGGGTATAAAGGCAATGAGCAGTTCTTC	CASSQELAGYKGNEQFF
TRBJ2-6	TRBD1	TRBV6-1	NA	TGTGCCAGCAGAAAACAGGGGTCTGGGGCCAACGTCCTGACTTTC	CASRKQGSGANVLTF